Each of the 27 T cell receptor beta chains below was sequenced from the same sample in a study of shared clonotypes between healthy human individuals (dated by TCRdb to 2020 to 2021). The receptor library was made with the immunoSEQ multiplex PCR assay. TCRdb limited this immuneACCESS table to in-frame rearrangements with V and J called. A share of clones is missing; checked studies link under half to unresolved V genes, and the rest is unexplained. For this sample there are about 1 million clones; around 76% appear just once. The ten biggest clones cover about 1.4% of the sample. The sample was memory CD4+ T cells sorted from blood. The cell subset or site label here, explained by the study, means: CD45RA-negative fraction. These receptors came from a man between 18 and 29 years old in good health.

This chain uses TRBV4-2 with TRBJ2-6, with a weak D call TRBD1 (5 bases). The CDR3 consists of 16 residues. Per germline, CDR1 LGHNA and CDR2 YNFKEQ. V was trimmed by 2 bases and J by 0 bases, leaving 8 bases between them. This CDR3 is CASSQSDSSGANVLTF. DNA for the CDR3: TGTGCCAGCAGCCAATCCGACAGCTCTGGGGCCAACGTCCTGACTTTC.

The chain couples TRBV6-5 to TRBJ2-1; D gene unclear. V lost 2 bases, J lost 9 bases, and 11 bases lay in between. Germline CDR1 MNHEY, CDR2 SVGAGI. The CDR3 extends over 13 amino acids. CDR3 protein: CASSYEARGEQFF. CDR3 nucleotide sequence: TGTGCCAGCAGTTACGAGGCCCGCGGTGAGCAGTTCTTC.

This chain links TRBV6-1 with TRBJ2-7; 7 bases line up with TRBD1. J gave up 1 base and V 9 bases, and 12 bases lay outside the gene matches. This CDR3 region has 15 residues. The germline CDR1 and CDR2 sequences are MNHNS and SASEGT. Here the CDR3 reads CASARDSLESYEQYF. DNA for the CDR3: TGTGCCAGTGCCCGGGACAGCCTGGAGTCCTACGAGCAGTACTTC.

This clone was detected only a few times. Distinct nucleotide sequences in the sample also encode this CDR3. The V call is TRBV10-1, the J call TRBJ2-7; D perhaps matches TRBD2 (6 bases). The germline V gene encodes CDR1 WNHNN and CDR2 SYGVQD (reference sequence). The CDR3 contains 13 residues. V was pared by 5 bases and J by 3 bases, with 11 bases between. This CDR3 reads CASSRDLNYEQYF. CDR3 nucleotide sequence: TGCGCCAGCAGTAGGGACTTGAACTACGAGCAGTACTTC.

The CDR3: CASSLPDRAGYEQYF. CDR3 nucleotides: TGTGCCAGCAGTTTACCAGACAGGGCGGGTTACGAGCAGTACTTC. V is TRBV28 and J is TRBJ2-7; 7 bases map to TRBD1. The CDR3 spans 15 residues. V was pared by 2 bases and J by 4 bases, with 8 bases of the junction left unmatched. Germline CDR1 MDHEN, CDR2 SYDVKM.

The gene calls are TRBV20-1 and TRBJ2-3; a weak D match, TRBD1 (5 bases). Looked up from germline, CDR1 is DFQATT and CDR2 is SNEGSKA (reference sequence). V dropped 4 bases and J dropped 5 bases, with 7 bases sitting between them. The CDR3 has 11 amino acids. The CDR3, as DNA: TGCAGTGCTAAGACAGAAGATACGCAGTATTTT. This encodes CSAKTEDTQYF.

This clone showed up just once. The rearrangement uses TRBV11-3 and TRBJ2-1; 12 nucleotides match TRBD2. The CDR3 length is 14 residues. After removal of 5 bases from V and 10 bases from J, the junction contained 6 bases not matched to a gene. Germline values: CDR1 SGHNT, CDR2 YENEEA. CDR3 sequence: CASSKGLAGKEQFF. CDR3 in DNA: TGTGCCAGCAGCAAGGGACTAGCGGGCAAGGAGCAGTTCTTC.

The J gene is TRBJ2-3, the V gene TRBV7-2; 7 nucleotides align to TRBD2. The CDR3 has 15 residues. Trimming at V came to 2 bases and at J to 3 bases, leaving 5 bases not matched to a gene. Germline V gene data show CDR1 as SGHTA and CDR2 as FQGNSA. DNA of the CDR3: TGTGCCAGCAGCTTAAACGGGAGGCCGACAGATACGCAGTATTTT. It encodes CASSLNGRPTDTQYF.

With regard to this clone: Other nucleotide sequences from this sample produce the same CDR3. The chain combines TRBV28 with TRBJ1-2, with 9 bases lining up with TRBD1. Germline V gene lookup returns CDR1 MDHEN and CDR2 SYDVKM. This CDR3 has 13 amino acids. After removal of 5 bases from V and 8 bases from J, the junction contained 6 bases not matched to a gene. CDR3 sequence (DNA): TGTGCCAGCAGTCTACAGGGGGCGCGGGGCTACACCTTC. It codes for CASSLQGARGYTF.

V is TRBV27 and J is TRBJ2-1; D unclear. V was trimmed by 8 bases and J by 8 bases, leaving 10 bases between them. Germline values: CDR1 MNHEY, CDR2 SMNVEV (reference sequence). The CDR3 runs 11 residues. The CDR3 spells CASSLRDEQFF. CDR3 in DNA: TGTGCCAGCTCCCTTCGGGATGAGCAGTTCTTC.

This clone was found once. Other DNA sequences from this sample encode an identical CDR3 as well. This chain connects TRBV30 to TRBJ1-1, with D hard to call. CDR1 and CDR2 (germline): GTSNPN, SVGIG (reference sequence). The V end was cut by 0 bases, the J end by 6 bases, with 5 bases between. The CDR3 has 11 amino acids. CDR3 sequence (DNA): TGTGCCTGGAGTGTAGGAGCTGAAGCTTTCTTT. It specifies CAWSVGAEAFF.

J is TRBJ2-7 and V is TRBV10-3, with D possibly being TRBD2 (5 bases). This CDR3 is 13 amino acids long. The germline gives CDR1 ENHRY, CDR2 SYGVKD. The V end lost 7 bases, the J end lost 0 bases, and 10 bases lay between the germline ends. The CDR3 DNA is TGTGCCATCAATCAAGGGAGCTCCTACGAGCAGTACTTC. Encoded protein: CAINQGSSYEQYF.

This rearrangement joins TRBV6-1 to TRBJ1-4; no firm D call. The germline V gene has CDR1 MNHNS and CDR2 SASEGT. The CDR3 is 13 residues long. Trimming stripped 8 bases from V and 4 bases from J, with 11 bases between. CDR3 residues: CASCRQSNEKLFF. The CDR3 nucleotides read TGTGCCAGCTGTCGCCAGAGTAATGAAAAACTGTTTTTT.

The chain couples TRBV28 to TRBJ2-7, with 11 bases lining up with TRBD2. V was pared by 8 bases and J by 4 bases, with 7 bases of the junction left unmatched. CDR3 size: 14 residues. The germline V gene encodes CDR1 MDHEN and CDR2 SYDVKM. The CDR3 DNA reads as TGTGCCAGCGCTAGCGGGGGGACCCCTTACGAGCAGTACTTC. Encoded protein: CASASGGTPYEQYF.

The rearrangement joins TRBV5-1 to TRBJ2-1; 9 bases align to TRBD2. CDR3 size: 15 residues. With V trimmed by 4 bases and J by 4 bases, 6 bases remained unmatched. Germline V gives CDR1 SGHRS, CDR2 YFSETQ. CDR3 bases: TGCGCCAGCAGCCCCACTAGCGGGCTATACAATGAGCAGTTCTTC. Residues: CASSPTSGLYNEQFF.

This clone was detected a few times. This rearrangement joins TRBV6-1 to TRBJ1-5; unclear D gene. V was shortened by 7 bases and J by 5 bases, with 12 bases between the two germline ends. From germline, CDR1 is MNHNS and CDR2 SASEGT. CDR3 length: 13 amino acids. The CDR3 DNA reads TGTGCCAGCATGATGGAGGGTCATCAGCCCCAGCATTTT. Protein sequence: CASMMEGHQPQHF.

The chain has TRBV10-3 and TRBJ2-1, with 12 bases fitting TRBD1. CDR1 ENHRY and CDR2 SYGVKD come from the germline V gene. This CDR3 contains 15 residues. The V segment lost 4 bases and the J segment 7 bases; nucleotides outside the gene matches: 5. In nucleotides, the CDR3 is TGTGCCATCAGTGGGGGACAGGGGGCTTCAAATGAGCAGTTCTTC. It is translated as CAISGGQGASNEQFF.

The V and J genes are TRBV11-1 and TRBJ2-7; possibly TRBD1 or TRBD2 for D (5 bases each). Germline V lookup: CDR1 SGHAT, CDR2 FQDESV (reference sequence). The CDR3 sequence is 14 residues long. With 1 base removed from V and 12 bases from J, the gap between germline ends came to 19 bases. The DNA of the CDR3 is TGTGCCAGCAGCTTAGACGGCGGGCAGGGCGAGTGGTACTTC. It codes for CASSLDGGQGEWYF.

V is TRBV5-6 and J is TRBJ2-5; D call uncertain. The J call is in doubt because the DNA end fits TRBJ2-7 better. Germline V gene sequence: CDR1 SGHDT, CDR2 YYEEEE. The CDR3 length is 14 residues. This CDR3 reads CASSLGLVTYEQYF. Here the CDR3 DNA reads TGTGCCAGCAGCTTGGGACTCGTCACCTACGAGCAGTACTTC.

This clone was observed a few times. The chain has TRBV18 and TRBJ1-5; TRBD1 might be the D (5 bases). Germline values: CDR1 KGHSH, CDR2 LQKENI. The V gene lost 1 base and the J gene lost 11 bases, with 15 bases spanning the gap. The CDR3 has 14 residues. The CDR3 loop is CASSPQGNGEAQHF. The CDR3, as DNA: TGTGCCAGCTCACCACAGGGGAATGGTGAGGCCCAGCATTTT.

Only one count was recorded for this clone. The chain recombines TRBV10-3 with TRBJ2-7; 14 bases line up with TRBD2. The J segment lost 6 bases and the V segment lost 6 bases, leaving 10 bases of the junction unmatched. The CDR3 consists of 16 residues. Germline CDR1 ENHRY, CDR2 SYGVKD. The CDR3 sequence is CAISPAGTSGRFEQYF. CDR3 coding DNA: TGTGCCATCAGCCCGGCCGGGACTAGCGGGAGATTCGAGCAGTACTTC.

This clone occurred once. The genes are TRBV30 and TRBJ2-5; the match to TRBD2 covers 8 bases. Judging by the DNA end, TRBJ2-7 fits better; the J call may be wrong. The CDR3 is 15 amino acids. Looked up from germline, CDR1 is GTSNPN and CDR2 is SVGIG (reference sequence). The CDR3 protein is CAWNMPGLGFREQYF. The CDR3 bases are TGTGCCTGGAATATGCCGGGACTAGGCTTCCGCGAGCAGTACTTC.

V usage is TRBV6-6 and J usage is TRBJ2-2; weak D call: TRBD1 (6 bases). Germline V gene sequence: CDR1 MNHNY, CDR2 SVGAGI (reference sequence). V was pared by 0 bases and J by 5 bases, with 10 bases between. The CDR3 is made up of 15 amino acids. The CDR3 DNA sequence: TGTGCCAGCAGTTACTCCTGGGGGACAACCGGGGAGCTGTTTTTT. Protein product: CASSYSWGTTGELFF.

This clone was found once. The same CDR3 is also encoded by other DNA sequences in this sample. The rearrangement links TRBV11-3 to TRBJ2-1; 7 nucleotides line up with TRBD1. V was clipped by 0 bases and J by 4 bases; unmatched bases: 3. This CDR3 comprises 15 residues. Germline-derived CDR1 and CDR2 are SGHNT and YENEEA. The CDR3 sequence: CASSLERGPYNEQFF. Written as DNA, the CDR3 is TGTGCCAGCAGCTTAGAGAGGGGGCCATACAATGAGCAGTTCTTC. Filled out from reference TRBV11-3 and TRBJ2-1, the complete variable domain reads EAGVVQSPRYKIIEKKQPVAFWCNPISGHNTLYWYLQNLGQGPELLIRYENEEAVDDSQLPKDRFSAERLKGVDSTLKIQPAELGDSAVYLCASSLERGPYNEQFFGPGTRLTVL.

This sequence joins TRBV2 and TRBJ1-5, with D unresolved. This CDR3 has 14 residues. The V gene lost 4 bases and the J gene lost 4 bases, with 11 bases spanning the gap. In germline, CDR1 is SNHLY, CDR2 FYNNEI. The CDR3 DNA reads TGTGCCAGCAGTGGTGAGAAGGGAAATCAGCCCCAGCATTTT. It is translated as CASSGEKGNQPQHF.

This chain uses TRBV6-1 with TRBJ2-3, with D perhaps TRBD1 (6 bases). CDR3 length: 11 amino acids. Between the trimmed V and J ends, which lost 7 bases and 8 bases, there was a span of 10 bases. CDR1 and CDR2 from the germline V gene are MNHNS and SASEGT. CDR3 sequence (DNA): TGTGCCAGCACAGAGGGGGTTACGCAGTATTTT. Encoded protein: CASTEGVTQYF.

This chain uses TRBV27 with TRBJ2-7; maybe TRBD1 (6 bases). V was pared by 6 bases and J by 6 bases, with 18 bases between. The CDR3 has 14 amino acids. Germline V gene sequence: CDR1 MNHEY, CDR2 SMNVEV (reference sequence). The CDR3, as DNA: TGTGCCAGCAGCCCTACAGGGTCCTCGGGCGAGCAGTACTTC. Its translation is CASSPTGSSGEQYF.